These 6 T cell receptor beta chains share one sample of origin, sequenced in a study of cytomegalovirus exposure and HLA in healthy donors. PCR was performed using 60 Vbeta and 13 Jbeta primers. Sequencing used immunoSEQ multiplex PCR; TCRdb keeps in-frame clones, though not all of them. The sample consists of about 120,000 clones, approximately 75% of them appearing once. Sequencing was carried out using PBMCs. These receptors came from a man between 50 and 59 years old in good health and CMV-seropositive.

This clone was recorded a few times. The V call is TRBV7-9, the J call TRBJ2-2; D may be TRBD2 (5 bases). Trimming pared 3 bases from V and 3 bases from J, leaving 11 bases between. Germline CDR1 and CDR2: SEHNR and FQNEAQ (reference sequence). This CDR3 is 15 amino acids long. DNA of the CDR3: TGTGCCAGCAGCTTTGCCCGGGGAGACACCGGGGAGCTGTTTTTT. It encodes CASSFARGDTGELFF.

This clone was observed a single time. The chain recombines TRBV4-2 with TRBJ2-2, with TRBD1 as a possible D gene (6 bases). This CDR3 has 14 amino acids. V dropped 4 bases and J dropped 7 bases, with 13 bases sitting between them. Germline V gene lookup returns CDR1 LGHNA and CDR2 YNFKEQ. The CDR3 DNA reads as TGTGCCAGCAGCCTCAACAGGGACGGCGGGGAGCTGTTTTTT. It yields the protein CASSLNRDGGELFF.

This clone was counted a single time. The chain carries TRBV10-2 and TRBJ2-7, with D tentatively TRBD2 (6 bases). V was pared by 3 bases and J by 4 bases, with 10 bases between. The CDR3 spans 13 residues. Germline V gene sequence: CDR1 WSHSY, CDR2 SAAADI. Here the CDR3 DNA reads TGCGCCAGCAGTGACCAGGGAGGTTACGAGCAGTACTTC. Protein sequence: CASSDQGGYEQYF.

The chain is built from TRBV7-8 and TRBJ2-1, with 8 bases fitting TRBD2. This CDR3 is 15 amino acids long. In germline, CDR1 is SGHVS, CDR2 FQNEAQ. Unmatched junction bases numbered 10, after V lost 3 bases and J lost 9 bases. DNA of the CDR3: TGTGCCAGCAGCTTTATTGGCGGGAGGCAAAGTGAGCAGTTCTTC. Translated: CASSFIGGRQSEQFF. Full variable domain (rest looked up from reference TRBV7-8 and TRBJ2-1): GAGVSQSPRYKVAKRGQDVALRCDPISGHVSLFWYQQALGQGPEFLTYFQNEAQLDKSGLPSDRFFAERPEGSVSTLKIQRTQQEDSAVYLCASSFIGGRQSEQFFGPGTRLTVL.

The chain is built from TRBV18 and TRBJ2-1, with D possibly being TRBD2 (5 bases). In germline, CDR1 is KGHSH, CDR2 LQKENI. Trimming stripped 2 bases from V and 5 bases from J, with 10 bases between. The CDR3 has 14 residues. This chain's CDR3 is CASSPSEANNEQFF. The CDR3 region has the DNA TGTGCCAGCTCACCATCGGAGGCGAACAATGAGCAGTTCTTC.

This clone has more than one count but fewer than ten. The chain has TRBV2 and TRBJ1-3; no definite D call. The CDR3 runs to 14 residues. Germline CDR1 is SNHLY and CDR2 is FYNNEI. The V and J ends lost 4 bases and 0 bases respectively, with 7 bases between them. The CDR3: CASSGVISGNTIYF. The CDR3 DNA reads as TGTGCCAGCAGTGGTGTTATCTCTGGAAACACCATATATTTT.